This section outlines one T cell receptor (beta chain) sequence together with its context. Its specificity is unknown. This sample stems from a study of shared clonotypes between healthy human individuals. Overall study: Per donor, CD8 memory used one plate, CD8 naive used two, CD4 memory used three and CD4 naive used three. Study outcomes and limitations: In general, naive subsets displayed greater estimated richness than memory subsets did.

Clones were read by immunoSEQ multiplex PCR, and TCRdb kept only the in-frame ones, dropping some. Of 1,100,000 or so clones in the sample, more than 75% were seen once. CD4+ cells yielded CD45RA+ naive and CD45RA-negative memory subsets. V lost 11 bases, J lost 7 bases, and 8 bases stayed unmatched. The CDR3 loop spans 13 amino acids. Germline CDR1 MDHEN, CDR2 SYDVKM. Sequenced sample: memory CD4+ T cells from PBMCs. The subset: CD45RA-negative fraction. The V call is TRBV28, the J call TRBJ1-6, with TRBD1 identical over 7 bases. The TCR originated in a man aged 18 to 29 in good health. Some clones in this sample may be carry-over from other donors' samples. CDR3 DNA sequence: TGTGCCGGAAACAGGGGCCTAAATTCACCCCTCCACTTT. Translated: CAGNRGLNSPLHF.